This TCR beta chain was sequenced in a study of CD8 T cells in ankylosing spondylitis. Germline V gene lookup returns CDR1 SEHNR and CDR2 FQNEAQ (reference sequence). This CDR3 region has 14 residues. Trimming pared 1 base from V and 4 bases from J, leaving 7 bases between. The sample holds many counts of this clonotype. Its antigen is not known. Study-level results: Prior work had noted some motif variants in reactive arthritis blood and synovial fluid. Ankylosing spondylitis blood appeared to carry a characteristic TCR beta motif of seven to nine highly homologous variants. In ankylosing spondylitis patients, matched synovial fluid reportedly showed significant enrichment of disease-linked clones.

Using its own MiXCR run on the 5' RACE reads, TCRdb lists one record per CDR3 protein. The data show 470,000 or so distinct CDR3 sequences, 25% to 30% seen once. V gene TRBV7-9 combines with J gene TRBJ2-2; D call uncertain. The sample taken for sequencing was blood, either unsorted or a sorted T cell fraction (not recorded which). The receptor was derived from a male donor with ankylosing spondylitis. The CDR3 nucleotides are TGTGCCAGCAGCTTAGGCGGTGGCACCGGGGAGCTGTTTTTT. Translated: CASSLGGGTGELFF.